The T cell receptor beta chain under discussion was sequenced for a study of OX40 agonist ivuxolimab in advanced cancers. The wider study: The eligibility criteria allowed prior anti-PD-1, anti-PD-L1 or anti-CTLA-4 therapy, and 30% to 45% had some.

Study-level findings and limits: Nonresponders included some who also had low normalized T-cell clonal expansion. The study found among the lowest clonal expansion in partial responders at 0.1-3.0 mg/kg.

Some clones are missing from TCRdb's copy, which holds only in-frame ones; the method was immunoSEQ multiplex PCR. The sample includes more than 5,500 clones, less than 90% of them seen just once. As concerns this clone: Its antigen is currently unknown.

The sequences come from CD4+ or CD8+ T cells sorted from blood, collected in a trial of the OX40 agonist ivuxolimab. The source of this sequence is an adult with an advanced solid tumor such as melanoma, head and neck, liver or kidney cancer.

CDR3 sequence reads: CASSIDRGLESSYEQYF. In DNA form, the CDR3 reads TGTGCCAGTAGTATAGATCGGGGGCTGGAGAGCTCCTACGAGCAGTACTTC. V and J are TRBV19 and TRBJ2-7, with D perhaps assigned TRBD1 or TRBD2 (6 bases each). V was trimmed by 0 bases and J by 0 bases, leaving 15 bases between them. The CDR3 length is 17 residues. The germline V gene has CDR1 LNHDA and CDR2 SQIVND (reference sequence).